A selection of T cell receptor beta chains follows, all from one sample in a study of blood T cell repertoires in COVID-19. The repertoire was sequenced with immunoSEQ multiplex PCR; TCRdb's copy has only in-frame clones and lacks some. The table includes about 300,000 clones, about nine tenths detected once. Material for sequencing was PBMCs or T cells enriched from blood (not recorded which). Source of these receptors: a woman in her fifties or sixties who had been exposed to COVID-19. CDR3s leave out the opening cysteine and the closing phenylalanine or tryptophan. Each record gives: J gene, clone size, V gene, CDR3 protein. Where a row states a size, it is once, few, many or the class of an expanded clone; other rows omit it.

>TRBJ2-1|NA|TRBV7-2
ASSPTGTSGSNEQF
>TRBJ1-2|NA|TRBV4-1
ASSQGGRQGFGGYT
>TRBJ2-2|NA|TRBV24-1
ATTASGGRPNTGELF
>TRBJ2-1|NA|TRBV27
ASSLSTGFNEQF
>TRBJ1-4|few|TRBV29-1
SVRGQGNEKLF
>TRBJ2-5|NA|TRBV19
ASSVETGGFETQY
>TRBJ1-5|NA|TRBV7-6
ASSLNPWGEQPQH
>TRBJ1-1|NA|TRBV28
ASSYPTGGNTEAF
>TRBJ1-4|NA|TRBV7-9
ASTPGGVGEKLF
>TRBJ2-3|NA|TRBV7-9
ASSLPPRLVTDTQY
>TRBJ1-2|NA|TRBV28
ASNQGAIGSNYGYT
>TRBJ1-5|many|TRBV7-9
ASSLSEGASQPQH
>TRBJ2-5|NA|TRBV6-5
ASSPWGQGMKTQY
>TRBJ1-5|NA|TRBV23-1
ASSQIVKTGPGNQPQH
>TRBJ2-7|NA|TRBV27
ASSLAGYSYEQY
>TRBJ2-7|NA|TRBV3-1/TRBV3-2
ASRPGGSYEQY
>TRBJ2-1|NA|TRBV5-1
ASSLNFESYNEQF